The 29 T cell receptor beta chains below come from one sample, sequenced in a study of blood T cell repertoires in COVID-19. TCRdb's copy holds only in-frame clones and misses some; the assay was immunoSEQ multiplex PCR. In the table there are about 400,000 clones, roughly 88% of which are singletons. The source material was PBMCs or T cells enriched from blood (not recorded which). The receptor source for this set is a woman younger than 45 with acute COVID-19.

The chain recombines TRBV6-2 or TRBV6-3 with TRBJ1-1; D gene unclear. The V gene lost 4 bases and the J gene lost 4 bases, with 13 bases spanning the gap. Germline CDR1 reads MNHEY; CDR2 reads SVGEGT. This CDR3 is built from 14 residues. CDR3 in amino acids: CASSWTGASTEAFF. For the CDR3, the DNA is TGTGCCAGCAGTTGGACGGGAGCGAGCACTGAAGCTTTCTTT.

This clone was observed once. The chain is built from TRBV7-2 and TRBJ1-1; 8 bases match TRBD1. There are 13 residues in the CDR3. Germline values: CDR1 SGHTA, CDR2 FQGNSA. Germline trimming cut 5 bases from V and 4 bases from J; bases unmatched to any gene: 3. Here the CDR3 reads CASSRQGITEAFF. For the CDR3, the DNA is TGTGCCAGCAGCCGACAGGGGATCACTGAAGCTTTCTTT.

The CDR3 loop is CASSQDRARDRASGELFF. The CDR3 region has the DNA TGCGCCAGCAGCCAAGATCGCGCGAGGGACAGGGCATCCGGGGAGCTGTTTTTT. The V gene is TRBV4-1, the J gene TRBJ2-2; TRBD1 aligns across 9 bases. Trimming at V came to 0 bases and at J to 6 bases, leaving 11 bases not matched to a gene. Germline V gives CDR1 MGHRA, CDR2 YSYEKL. The CDR3 is 18 residues long.

The chain employs TRBV19 and TRBJ2-1; 8 bases map to TRBD2. CDR1 is LNHDA, CDR2 SQIVND, per germline (reference sequence). This CDR3 is built from 15 residues. The junction had 6 bases not matched to a gene; V was cut back by 6 bases and J by 2 bases. The CDR3 nucleotides read TGTGCCAGTAGCCCCCCGGGGGGGCCCTACAATGAGCAGTTCTTC. It codes for CASSPPGGPYNEQFF.

The chain carries TRBV29-1 and TRBJ2-2, with D possibly matching TRBD2 (5 bases). This CDR3 has 14 residues. The germline gives CDR1 SQVTM, CDR2 ANQGSEA. Trimming pared 4 bases from V and 0 bases from J, leaving 9 bases between. The CDR3 DNA is TGCAGCGTTGCAAGCGGACCGAACACCGGGGAGCTGTTTTTT. Protein: CSVASGPNTGELFF.

The chain joins TRBV10-3 to TRBJ1-5; 9 bases are shared with TRBD1. Germline CDR1 is ENHRY and CDR2 is SYGVKD. The CDR3 has 13 residues. Losses at the gene ends were 10 bases for V and 6 bases for J; bases not matched to a gene: 7. CDR3 residues: CANGQGQSQPQHF. As DNA, the CDR3 is TGTGCCAACGGACAGGGGCAAAGTCAGCCCCAGCATTTT.

The CDR3 spells CASSGGPNQPQHF. The CDR3, as DNA: TGTGCCAGCTCGGGAGGGCCCAATCAGCCCCAGCATTTT. The chain couples TRBV18 to TRBJ1-5, with no clear D. Trimming removed 6 bases from V and 3 bases from J, with 9 bases in between. CDR1 and CDR2 (germline): KGHSH, LQKENI. The CDR3 is made up of 13 amino acids.

The chain couples TRBV7-2 to TRBJ1-1; unclear D gene. There are 12 residues in the CDR3. V was trimmed by 0 bases and J by 4 bases, leaving 3 bases between them. Germline assignment: CDR1 SGHTA and CDR2 FQGNSA. The DNA for the CDR3 is TGTGCCAGCAGCTTAGCGGCCACTGAAGCTTTCTTT. Protein product: CASSLAATEAFF.

As concerns this clone: The junction shows a germline mismatch at one end, possibly a read error. CDR3 coding DNA: TGCGCCCCGGGGGTTACCGGGGAGCTGTTTTTT. This codes for CAPGVTGELFF. The chain combines TRBV27 with TRBJ2-2; possibly TRBD2 for D (6 bases). CDR3 length: 11 amino acids. Germline CDR1 reads MNHEY; CDR2 reads SMNVEV (reference sequence).

The chain is built from TRBV24-1 and TRBJ2-1, with 13 bases identical to TRBD2. With 9 bases clipped from V and 12 bases from J, the junction kept 10 bases outside the gene matches. The CDR3 is 14 amino acids. Germline-derived CDR1 and CDR2 are KGHDR and SFDVKD. The DNA for the CDR3 is TGTGCCACCTCCGAAGGACTAGCGGGGGAGGTGCAGTTCTTC. Translated, it gives CATSEGLAGEVQFF.

The chain is built from TRBV10-3 and TRBJ2-7, with D tentatively TRBD2 (6 bases). V was shortened by 0 bases and J by 8 bases, with 8 bases between the two germline ends. This CDR3 contains 12 residues. The germline gives CDR1 ENHRY, CDR2 SYGVKD. CDR3 protein: CAISESGGKQYF. For the CDR3, the DNA is TGTGCCATCAGTGAGTCGGGGGGTAAGCAGTACTTC.

The chain couples TRBV7-9 to TRBJ1-4; 8 nucleotides agree with TRBD1. The germline CDR1 and CDR2 sequences are SEHNR and FQNEAQ (reference sequence). CDR3 length: 14 amino acids. V gave up 5 bases and J gave up 6 bases; unmatched junction bases: 5. The CDR3 is CASSGQGGDEKLFF. CDR3 nucleotide sequence: TGTGCCAGCAGCGGACAGGGCGGCGATGAAAAACTGTTTTTT.

The DNA of the CDR3 is TGTGCCTGGAGTGGGGAGGGATTCTATAATTCACCCCTCCACTTT. Translated, it gives CAWSGEGFYNSPLHF. This chain links TRBV30 with TRBJ1-6; no clear D. The V end was cut by 1 base, the J end by 3 bases, with 10 bases between. This CDR3 has 15 residues. CDR1 is GTSNPN, CDR2 SVGIG, per germline (reference sequence).

Only a few counts were recorded for this clone. This sample also contains other DNA sequences that code for the same CDR3. The chain employs TRBV7-3 and TRBJ2-5, with D perhaps TRBD1 (5 bases). CDR1 and CDR2 (germline): SGHTA, FQGTGA. This CDR3 is built from 13 residues. Trimming cost V 6 bases and J 1 base, with 9 bases left between them. As DNA, the CDR3 is TGTGCCAGCAGTCCAGGGCCCCAAGAGACCCAGTACTTC. This translates into CASSPGPQETQYF.

This chain's CDR3 is CASSDSWGSEQFF. CDR3 sequence (DNA): TGTGCCAGCAGTGACTCTTGGGGCAGTGAGCAGTTCTTC. V gene TRBV6-4 combines with J gene TRBJ2-1; D possibly corresponds to TRBD1 (5 bases). From germline, CDR1 is MRHNA and CDR2 SNTAGT. The length of the CDR3 is 13 residues. V dropped 0 bases and J dropped 9 bases, with 9 bases sitting between them.

This clone was found once. The gene calls are TRBV20-1 and TRBJ1-5, with D maybe TRBD1 (6 bases). Germline CDR1 DFQATT, CDR2 SNEGSKA (reference sequence). The CDR3 spans 16 residues. V lost 3 bases and J lost 1, with 16 bases in between. The CDR3 sequence: CSASPGLGASNQPQHF. DNA of the CDR3: TGCAGTGCTAGTCCCGGGCTGGGGGCGAGCAATCAGCCCCAGCATTTT.

In its sample, this clone was seen once. The genes are TRBV27 and TRBJ2-1; the match to TRBD2 covers 12 bases. The CDR3 is 15 residues long. Trimming took 2 bases from V and 9 from J; bases not matched to a gene: 5. The germline V gene encodes CDR1 MNHEY and CDR2 SMNVEV (reference sequence). The CDR3 DNA reads TGTGCCAGCAGTTTACGGACTAGCGGGGCTGGTGAGCAGTTCTTC. Protein product: CASSLRTSGAGEQFF.

The CDR3 loop is CSVDPFSPLHF. The CDR3 coding sequence is TGCAGCGTTGACCCATTCTCACCCCTCCACTTT. This chain joins TRBV29-1 and TRBJ1-6; D gene uncertain. The CDR3 sequence is 11 residues long. Germline V CDR1 and CDR2: SQVTM, ANQGSEA. V lost 3 bases to trimming and J lost 10 bases, with 7 bases between them.

The chain's CDR3 is CASQRTANYGYTF. CDR3 DNA: TGTGCCAGTCAACGGACTGCTAACTATGGCTACACCTTC. This rearrangement joins TRBV2 to TRBJ1-2; D uncertain. The germline V gene has CDR1 SNHLY and CDR2 FYNNEI. V was pared by 9 bases and J by 0 bases, with 11 bases between. The CDR3 extends over 13 amino acids.

This chain connects TRBV5-6 to TRBJ2-7; the D gene is possibly TRBD1 (6 bases). The CDR3 extends over 12 amino acids. Germline CDR1 reads SGHDT; CDR2 reads YYEEEE. Trimming removed 2 bases from V and 5 bases from J, with 8 bases in between. Written as DNA, the CDR3 is TGTGCCAGCAGCTTATACAGGGACGAGCAGTACTTC. This sequence encodes CASSLYRDEQYF.

The chain uses TRBV20-1 and TRBJ2-1; the D is unclear. The CDR3 runs 11 residues. The germline V gene has CDR1 DFQATT and CDR2 SNEGSKA (reference sequence). Trimming took 5 bases from V and 7 from J, leaving 9 bases between them. Written as DNA, the CDR3 is TGCAGTGCTTCCCCCCAAAATGAGCAGTTCTTC. This codes for CSASPQNEQFF.

A few counts support this clone. This chain connects TRBV27 to TRBJ1-3; D ambiguous. With 2 bases removed from V and 0 bases from J, the gap between germline ends came to 8 bases. Germline CDR1 reads MNHEY; CDR2 reads SMNVEV (reference sequence). This CDR3 contains 15 residues. CDR3 loop: CASSLTASSGNTIYF. The CDR3 DNA reads as TGTGCCAGCAGTTTAACAGCCAGCTCTGGAAACACCATATATTTT.

This chain links TRBV4-2 with TRBJ2-3; 9 bases agree with TRBD2. The V segment lost 6 bases and the J segment 6 bases; nucleotides outside the gene matches: 19. The CDR3 extends over 18 amino acids. In germline, CDR1 is LGHNA, CDR2 YNFKEQ. DNA for the CDR3: TGTGCCAGCAGTCACACTGCTCGCCAGCGGGGGGCCGCTGATACGCAGTATTTT. This translates into CASSHTARQRGAADTQYF.

The chain uses TRBV6-5 and TRBJ1-6; 8 bases fit TRBD1. The germline V gene encodes CDR1 MNHEY and CDR2 SVGAGI. This CDR3 spans 16 amino acids. The J segment lost 9 bases and the V segment lost 0 bases, leaving 7 bases of the junction unmatched. CDR3 protein: CASSYSIDRGRSPLHF. DNA for the CDR3: TGTGCCAGCAGTTACTCAATAGACAGGGGACGTTCACCCCTCCACTTT.

This sequence joins TRBV5-1 and TRBJ1-1; D call uncertain. Germline values: CDR1 SGHRS, CDR2 YFSETQ. Trimming pared 3 bases from V and 1 base from J, leaving 10 bases between. The CDR3 is 14 residues long. CDR3 sequence reads: CASSSGLSNTEAFF. The DNA of the CDR3 is TGCGCCAGCAGCTCCGGACTGTCGAACACTGAAGCTTTCTTT. Looking up the rest from reference TRBV5-1 and TRBJ1-1 gives the full variable domain: KAGVTQTPRYLIKTRGQQVTLSCSPISGHRSVSWYQQTPGQGLQFLFEYFSETQRNKGNFPGRFSGRQFSNSRSEMNVSTLELGDSALYLCASSSGLSNTEAFFGQGTRLTVV.

The chain joins TRBV7-9 to TRBJ1-3, with TRBD1 as a possible D gene (5 bases). The CDR3 has 17 residues. V lost 5 bases to trimming and J lost 2 bases, with 19 bases between them. Germline V gene data show CDR1 as SEHNR and CDR2 as FQNEAQ (reference sequence). CDR3 bases: TGTGCCAGCAGCCTCACGAACAGGATACGGGCTGGAAACACCATATATTTT. The encoded protein is CASSLTNRIRAGNTIYF.

In this sample, this clone turned up a few times. The rearrangement uses TRBV25-1 and TRBJ1-4; 9 nucleotides agree with TRBD1. J lost 11 bases, V lost 1 base, and 5 bases had no gene match. Germline V gene lookup returns CDR1 MGHDK and CDR2 SYGVNS. The CDR3 length is 14 residues. The CDR3 DNA sequence: TGTGCCAGCAGTGAATCCGGGACAGGGTGGAAACTGTTTTTT. Its protein is CASSESGTGWKLFF.

The gene calls are TRBV6-4 and TRBJ2-1; D might be TRBD1 (5 bases). V was shortened by 4 bases and J by 8 bases, with 21 bases between the two germline ends. Germline V gene data show CDR1 as MRHNA and CDR2 as SNTAGT. There are 16 residues in the CDR3. CDR3 region: CASSGCRQIGPDEQFF. CDR3 nucleotide sequence: TGTGCCAGCAGTGGGTGTCGACAGATTGGTCCCGATGAGCAGTTCTTC.

V and J are TRBV5-1 and TRBJ1-1; D is undetermined. Deletions cut 0 bases from V and 4 bases from J, with 19 bases between. The CDR3 covers 17 residues. CDR1 is SGHRS, CDR2 YFSETQ, per germline. The CDR3: CASSLGGALSIVTEAFF. CDR3 bases: TGCGCCAGCAGCTTGGGGGGAGCCCTCTCAATTGTCACTGAAGCTTTCTTT.